A selection of T cell receptor beta chains follows, all from one sample in a study of blood T cell repertoires in COVID-19. TCRdb keeps only in-frame clones here, not all; method: immunoSEQ multiplex PCR. This table holds approximately 300,000 clones, around 83% found once. Sequenced: peripheral blood. Receptors originate from a woman between 45 and 60 years old with acute or convalescent COVID-19. The CDR3 runs from the conserved cysteine through the conserved F or W. D genes are given only for firm matches. Some rows mark clone size as missing; the rest say once, few, many or name a class of expanded clone.

TRBJ2-5 | . | . | TRBV5-1 | CASSLIPQETQYF | TGCGCCAGCAGCTTGATTCCACAAGAGACCCAGTACTTC
TRBJ1-2 | . | TRBD1 | TRBV3-1/TRBV3-2 | CASRSGTGLRGYTF | TGTGCCAGCAGAAGCGGGACAGGGCTCCGTGGCTACACCTTC
TRBJ2-3 | . | . | TRBV7-6 | CASSTPGLYTDTQYF | TGTGCCAGCAGCACTCCGGGACTTTACACAGATACGCAGTATTTT
TRBJ2-6 | . | . | TRBV27 | CASSLSTVAAGANVLTF | TGTGCCAGCAGTTTATCGACAGTTGCGGCTGGGGCCAACGTCCTGACTTTC
TRBJ1-5 | . | TRBD1 | TRBV6-5 | CASSTGVQQPQHF | TGTGCCAGCAGTACAGGGGTACAACAGCCCCAGCATTTT
TRBJ2-2 | . | TRBD2 | TRBV6-5 | CASSREGLGTGELFF | TGTGCCAGCAGCCGGGAGGGCCTAGGGACCGGGGAGCTGTTTTTT
TRBJ2-5 | . | TRBD2 | TRBV19 | CASSMANSGGGETQYF | TGTGCCAGTAGTATGGCGAATAGCGGGGGGGGAGAGACCCAGTACTTC
TRBJ2-2 | . | TRBD2 | TRBV6-1 | CASSDKAGDTGELFF | TGTGCCAGCAGTGATAAGGCGGGGGACACCGGGGAGCTGTTTTTT
TRBJ1-3 | . | . | TRBV11-2 | CASSLEGGGNTIYF | TGTGCCAGCAGCTTAGAAGGGGGAGGAAACACCATATATTTT
TRBJ2-1 | . | TRBD1 | TRBV6-1 | CASSDDRAVDSYNEQFF | TGTGCCAGCAGTGATGACAGGGCGGTCGACTCCTACAATGAGCAGTTCTTC
TRBJ1-3 | . | . | TRBV7-2 | CASSLGGRGSGNTIYF | TGTGCCAGCAGCTTAGGTGGGAGAGGCTCTGGAAACACCATATATTTT
TRBJ2-1 | . | TRBD1 | TRBV7-2 | CASSLSGTAEYNEQFF | TGTGCCAGCAGCTTATCCGGGACAGCGGAATACAATGAGCAGTTCTTC
TRBJ1-2 | . | . | TRBV2 | CATGSYGYTF | TGTGCCACCGGGTCCTATGGCTACACCTTC
TRBJ1-1 | . | . | TRBV5-1 | CASSLAGRLIETEAFF | TGCGCCAGCAGCTTGGCCGGCAGGTTGATCGAAACTGAAGCTTTCTTT
TRBJ1-2 | . | . | TRBV12-5 | CASGPPGGEWDYGYTF | TGTGCTAGTGGTCCCCCGGGGGGGGAGTGGGACTATGGCTACACCTTC
TRBJ2-5 | . | TRBD2 | TRBV5-1 | CASSLGAGARETQYF | TGCGCCAGCAGCTTGGGAGCGGGAGCCAGGGAGACCCAGTACTTC
TRBJ2-1 | . | TRBD2 | TRBV4-3 | CASSQDLGLASYNEQFF | TGCGCCAGCAGCCAAGACCTGGGACTAGCGTCCTACAATGAGCAGTTCTTC
TRBJ2-3 | . | TRBD1 | TRBV5-1 | CASSPGRGRDTQYF | TGCGCCAGCAGCCCCGGCAGGGGGCGAGATACGCAGTATTTT
TRBJ1-4 | . | . | TRBV6-5 | CASSYSRPTNEKLFF | TGTGCCAGCAGTTACTCGAGGCCAACTAATGAAAAACTGTTTTTT
TRBJ1-2 | . | TRBD1 | TRBV6-2/TRBV6-3 | CASSDRGYGYTF | TGTGCCAGCAGTGACAGGGGTTATGGCTACACCTTC
TRBJ2-5 | once | TRBD2 | TRBV5-1 | CASTLGTRGETQYF | TGCGCCAGTACACTTGGGACTAGAGGGGAGACCCAGTACTTC
TRBJ2-2 | . | . | TRBV18 | CASSPRLLNTGELFF | TGTGCCAGCTCACCACGTCTCCTGAACACCGGGGAGCTGTTTTTT
TRBJ2-7 | . | . | TRBV2 | CASIPGLLSYEQYF | TGTGCCAGCATTCCGGGACTTCTCTCCTACGAGCAGTACTTC
TRBJ2-7 | . | TRBD2 | TRBV19 | CASSKGTSGPYEQYF | TGTGCCAGTAGTAAGGGGACTAGCGGACCCTACGAGCAGTACTTC
TRBJ2-2 | . | TRBD2 | TRBV6-1 | CASSEAMGGTGELFF | TGTGCCAGCAGTGAAGCGATGGGAGGGACCGGGGAGCTGTTTTTT
TRBJ1-6 | . | . | TRBV19 | CASSIGVNRDSPLHF | TGTGCCAGTAGTATAGGGGTCAACAGGGATTCACCCCTCCACTTT
TRBJ1-3 | . | . | TRBV6-5 | CASTLLQGGNTIYF | TGTGCCAGCACCCTGTTGCAGGGTGGAAACACCATATATTTT
TRBJ1-6 | . | TRBD1 | TRBV19 | CASSIPGQGTTWQSPLHF | TGTGCCAGTAGTATTCCGGGACAGGGGACTACATGGCAATCACCCCTCCACTTT
TRBJ2-4 | . | TRBD1 | TRBV2 | CASSEGGSGQGNIQYF | TGTGCCAGCAGTGAAGGGGGGTCGGGACAGGGGAACATTCAGTACTTC
TRBJ2-1 | . | TRBD1 | TRBV13 | CASGDRGRSDEQFF | TGTGCCAGCGGAGACAGGGGGAGATCCGATGAGCAGTTCTTC
TRBJ2-2 | few | TRBD1 | TRBV24-1 | CATSGGQANTGELFF | TGTGCCACCAGTGGGGGACAGGCGAACACCGGGGAGCTGTTTTTT
TRBJ1-2 | once | TRBD1 | TRBV10-3 | CAIRRDRDNYGYTF | TGTGCCATCAGGAGGGACAGGGATAACTATGGCTACACCTTC
TRBJ2-3 | . | TRBD1 | TRBV30 | CAWSAGHRGLLTDTQYF | TGTGCCTGGAGTGCCGGTCACAGGGGGTTACTCACAGATACGCAGTATTTT
TRBJ1-2 | . | . | TRBV19 | CASSIIGDRNYGYTF | TGTGCCAGTAGTATAATAGGAGACAGGAACTATGGCTACACCTTC
TRBJ1-1 | . | . | TRBV30 | CAWSVWESGEAFF | TGTGCCTGGAGTGTATGGGAGAGCGGTGAAGCTTTCTTT